The 14 T cell receptor beta chains given below trace back to one sample, sequenced in a study of T cells in Graves' hyperthyroidism and ophthalmopathy. Amplification yielded TCR beta CDR3 regions, with RNA transcripts as the source. First-round RT-PCR targeting the TCR CDR3 was performed with the HTBI primer set. TCRdb processed the multiplex PCR reads anew with MiXCR; each CDR3 protein has one entry. This table has 700,000 to 950,000 distinct CDR3 sequences, roughly a third appearing once. Sequencing was performed on blood. These receptors came from a woman aged 40 to 50 with Graves' hyperthyroidism.

This clonotype was picked up a small number of times. The chain carries TRBV4-3 and TRBJ1-1, with no clear D. V was pared by 0 bases and J by 8 bases, with 13 bases between. This CDR3 is built from 14 residues. Germline assignment: CDR1 LGHNA and CDR2 YSLEER. This CDR3 is CASSQEIKHVEAFF. CDR3 bases: TGCGCCAGCAGCCAAGAGATCAAGCATGTAGAAGCTTTCTTT.

The gene calls are TRBV7-9 and TRBJ1-5; 8 nucleotides agree with TRBD1. Trimming cost V 4 bases and J 2 bases; bases outside gene matches: 4. CDR1 is SEHNR and CDR2 is FQNEAQ in the germline V gene (reference sequence). The CDR3 runs to 15 residues. This CDR3 reads CASSSDRDGNQPQHF. The CDR3 DNA is TGTGCCAGCAGCTCGGACAGGGATGGCAATCAGCCCCAGCATTTT.

In this sample, this clonotype turned up a few times. The rearrangement links TRBV20-1 to TRBJ2-3, with 9 bases aligning to TRBD2. Germline V CDR1 and CDR2: DFQATT, SNEGSKA (reference sequence). V lost 6 bases to trimming and J lost 1 base; unmatched junction nucleotides: 14. This CDR3 spans 17 amino acids. DNA of the CDR3: TGCAGTGCCCCGAAGGGGCTAGCGGGAAGGGGCACAGATACGCAGTATTTT. Residues: CSAPKGLAGRGTDTQYF.

A single count supports this clonotype. V usage is TRBV15 and J usage is TRBJ1-2; TRBD1 matches 8 bases. The CDR3 is made up of 15 amino acids. The trim removed 3 bases at V and 6 bases at J, leaving 9 bases unmatched. Germline-derived CDR1 and CDR2 are LNHNV and YYDKDF (reference sequence). The CDR3 spells CATSSKGQAKNGYTF. For the CDR3, the DNA is TGTGCCACCAGCAGTAAGGGACAGGCAAAGAATGGCTACACCTTC.

The table lists this clonotype with a few counts. This sequence joins TRBV4-3 and TRBJ1-1; 8 nucleotides agree with TRBD1. The germline V gene encodes CDR1 LGHNA and CDR2 YSLEER. This CDR3 has 14 residues. V trimming: 2 bases; J trimming: 4 bases; junction bases outside the gene matches: 3. CDR3 bases: TGCGCCAGCAGCCAACTTACAGGGGGCACTGAAGCTTTCTTT. It specifies CASSQLTGGTEAFF.

The V and J genes are TRBV4-1 and TRBJ1-1, with D hard to call. Germline V CDR1 and CDR2: MGHRA, YSYEKL. The CDR3 contains 14 residues. V dropped 2 bases and J dropped 11 bases, with 18 bases sitting between them. The CDR3 spells CASSQRYTGREAFF. The CDR3, as DNA: TGCGCCAGCAGCCAAAGATACACGGGTCGGGAGGCTTTCTTT.

This clonotype was counted only a few times. This sequence joins TRBV6-5 and TRBJ2-7, with D possibly being TRBD2 (5 bases). V was trimmed by 0 bases and J by 2 bases, leaving 14 bases between them. The CDR3 is 16 residues long. Germline V lookup: CDR1 MNHEY, CDR2 SVGAGI. The CDR3 sequence is CASSYSGGRSPYEQYF. CDR3 nucleotides: TGTGCCAGCAGTTACTCAGGAGGAAGGTCCCCCTACGAGCAGTACTTC.

This clonotype came up a few times. V is TRBV10-2 and J is TRBJ1-5, with a weak D call TRBD1 (5 bases). The CDR3 runs to 14 residues. Germline assignment: CDR1 WSHSY and CDR2 SAAADI. Trimming removed 6 bases at V and 5 bases at J, with 14 bases between. CDR3 protein: CASRGTSRDQPQHF. In nucleotides, the CDR3 is TGCGCCAGCAGGGGGACGTCGAGAGATCAGCCCCAGCATTTT.

This clonotype was observed a handful of times. The genes are TRBV20-1 and TRBJ1-2, with D maybe TRBD1 (6 bases). The CDR3 spans 14 residues. Germline lookup yields CDR1 DFQATT and CDR2 SNEGSKA (reference sequence). The V end lost 5 bases, the J end lost 8 bases, and 21 bases lay between the germline ends. CDR3 in amino acids: CSADRDIPERGYTF. DNA of the CDR3: TGCAGTGCTGACCGGGACATACCGGAACGGGGCTACACCTTC.

The rearrangement joins TRBV7-2 to TRBJ2-6; D unclear. The V gene lost 8 bases and the J gene lost 0 bases, with 11 bases spanning the gap. CDR3 length: 15 residues. The germline V gene has CDR1 SGHTA and CDR2 FQGNSA. CDR3 bases: TGTGCCAGCGGCTCAGCTAGCTCTGGGGCCAACGTCCTGACTTTC. Its protein is CASGSASSGANVLTF.

This clonotype was detected many times. The V gene is TRBV5-1, the J gene TRBJ2-7; 9 nucleotides agree with TRBD2. The trim removed 1 base at V and 6 bases at J, leaving 8 bases unmatched. This CDR3 comprises 15 residues. Germline V CDR1 and CDR2: SGHRS, YFSETQ. CDR3 coding DNA: TGCGCCAGCAGCTTGATTGCTAGCGGGGTCGGCGAGCAGTACTTC. This encodes CASSLIASGVGEQYF.

This clonotype was seen a few times. V is TRBV4-3 and J is TRBJ1-1; perhaps TRBD1 as D (5 bases). CDR3 size: 14 residues. The V gene's germline CDR1 is LGHNA and CDR2 YSLEER. Trimming took 0 bases from V and 5 from J, leaving 10 bases between them. The CDR3, as DNA: TGCGCCAGCAGCCAAGACAGGGTATGGACTGAAGCTTTCTTT. Translating gives CASSQDRVWTEAFF.

This rearrangement joins TRBV19 to TRBJ2-5, with TRBD1 matching over 10 bases. Germline-derived CDR1 and CDR2 are LNHDA and SQIVND (reference sequence). V shed 5 bases, J shed 2 bases, and the junction held 2 bases outside the gene matches. The CDR3 length is 14 residues. CDR3 residues: CASSAGQGQETQYF. The CDR3 nucleotides are TGTGCCAGTAGTGCGGGACAGGGGCAAGAGACCCAGTACTTC. The whole variable domain, filled in from reference TRBV19 and TRBJ2-5, reads DGGITQSPKYLFRKEGQNVTLSCEQNLNHDAMYWYRQDPGQGLRLIYYSQIVNDFQKGDIAEGYSVSREKKESFPLTVTSAQKNPTAFYLCASSAGQGQETQYFGPGTRLLVL.

This clonotype was detected many times. This may arise from a read error, as a much more abundant clone is one base away. The rearrangement links TRBV7-9 to TRBJ2-7; D remains unclear. This CDR3 has 11 residues. The germline gives CDR1 SEHNR, CDR2 FQNEAQ (reference sequence). Trimming left V 4 bases short and J 5 bases short, with 6 bases between. This CDR3 reads CASSSRHEQYF. The CDR3 DNA reads TGTGCCAGCAGCTCACGGCACGAGCAGTACTTC.